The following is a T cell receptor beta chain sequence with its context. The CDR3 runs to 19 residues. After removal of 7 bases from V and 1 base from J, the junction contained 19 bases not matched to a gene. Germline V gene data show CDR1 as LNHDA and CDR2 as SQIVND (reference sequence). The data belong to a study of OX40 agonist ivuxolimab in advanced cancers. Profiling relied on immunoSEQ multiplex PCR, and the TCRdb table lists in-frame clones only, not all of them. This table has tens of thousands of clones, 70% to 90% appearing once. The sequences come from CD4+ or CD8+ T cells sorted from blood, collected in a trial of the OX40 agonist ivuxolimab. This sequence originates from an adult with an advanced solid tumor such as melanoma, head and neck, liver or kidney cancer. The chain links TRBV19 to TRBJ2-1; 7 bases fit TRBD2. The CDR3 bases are TGTGCCAGTACCCCCCTGCTGGCAGCGGGGCCGAGTTCCTACAATGAGCAGTTCTTC. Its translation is CASTPLLAAGPSSYNEQFF.